This T cell receptor (beta chain) stems from a study of shared clonotypes between healthy human individuals. The table came from immunoSEQ multiplex PCR; TCRdb's copy has only in-frame clones and leaves some out. The table lists about 320,000 clones, around 90% of them singletons, with around 15% in the top ten. CDR1 SGHRS and CDR2 YFSETQ come from the germline V gene. The CDR3 contains 15 residues. V was trimmed by 0 bases and J by 0 bases, leaving 10 bases between them. The chain uses TRBV5-1 and TRBJ2-7; no definite D call. The receptor was derived from a man younger than 35 in good health. The specimen was memory CD8+ T cells sorted from blood. Sample subset: CD45RO+ cells pooled with CCR7-negative TemRA cells. The CDR3 bases are TGCGCCAGCAGCTTGGATGGGCAGCCCTCCTACGAGCAGTACTTC. Translating gives CASSLDGQPSYEQYF.